These T cell receptor beta chains were read from a single sample in a study of T cell responses to AZD1222 COVID-19 vaccine. Method: immunoSEQ multiplex PCR; TCRdb's copy keeps in-frame clones and lacks some. The sample holds some 100,000 clones, about nine tenths seen once. The input for sequencing was peripheral blood, taken on day 0 of AZD1222 vaccination. All receptors come from an adult in good health. Both conserved end residues are trimmed from each CDR3. Fields, in order: clone size, D gene, V gene, J gene, CDR3 protein. The D gene is left open where the match is weak. Clone size is stated in some rows and not others, as once, few, many or a class when expanded.

>-|-|TRBV28|TRBJ2-3
ASSSSTRDTDTQY
>-|-|TRBV12-3/TRBV12-4|TRBJ1-5
ASSLGWNQPQH
>-|-|TRBV29-1|TRBJ2-2
SVTANTGELF
>-|-|TRBV7-2|TRBJ2-2
ASSFLPSGRWAGELF
>-|TRBD1|TRBV7-9|TRBJ1-1
AASDRDEAF
>once|-|TRBV7-9|TRBJ2-7
ASSPDTYEQY
>-|-|TRBV5-1|TRBJ2-5
ASNFAEQETQY
>-|-|TRBV6-5|TRBJ1-6
ASKSDLEGSPLH
>-|-|TRBV7-9|TRBJ1-4
ASSLEVQVEKLF
>-|TRBD1|TRBV10-3|TRBJ2-7
AISGRDRAAYEQY
>-|TRBD1|TRBV19|TRBJ2-7
ASSWGQGQFEQY
>-|TRBD2|TRBV27|TRBJ2-7
ASSFGASGTWGTSYEQY
>-|TRBD2|TRBV28|TRBJ2-7
ASSFGGSSYEQY
>-|-|TRBV3-1/TRBV3-2|TRBJ1-2
ASSLADNYGYT
>-|TRBD1|TRBV24-1|TRBJ2-5
ATSDFHRGQETQY
>-|-|TRBV9|TRBJ1-1
ASSEGTLNTEAF
>-|TRBD1|TRBV4-1|TRBJ2-7
ASSRDRGSYEQY
>-|-|TRBV7-3|TRBJ1-2
ASSLEDSSGGYT
>-|-|TRBV11-2|TRBJ1-2
ASSFLDGINSYT
>-|-|TRBV9|TRBJ2-1
ASSGGGRRRYNEQF
>-|-|TRBV7-9|TRBJ1-6
ASSTENSPLH
>-|-|TRBV5-6|TRBJ2-1
ASSGVYREYNEQF
>-|-|TRBV5-8|TRBJ1-2
ASSAGTAYGYT
>-|-|TRBV28|TRBJ1-5
ASSSLSSGQPQH
>once|-|TRBV6-5|TRBJ1-4
ASTQTGYEKLF
>once|-|TRBV6-4|TRBJ2-5
ASPVPRNSETQY
>-|-|TRBV27|TRBJ2-1
ASSQGRGDKGMGHEQF
>once|-|TRBV10-3|TRBJ1-2
AISENDGYT
>few|TRBD1|TRBV2|TRBJ1-2
ANRGTGLGYT
>-|TRBD1|TRBV28|TRBJ1-1
ASSVGTGSTEAF
>-|TRBD2|TRBV4-2|TRBJ2-1
ASSQMTSGGWDEQF
>-|-|TRBV7-2|TRBJ2-3
ASSQDSNTDTQY
>once|-|TRBV4-1|TRBJ2-5
ASSQDPGSGETQY
>-|-|TRBV6-2/TRBV6-3|TRBJ1-6
ASTPNRVGSPLH
>-|-|TRBV10-3|TRBJ2-7
AIGGPRGTYEQY
>-|-|TRBV4-1|TRBJ2-5
ASSQGEAGFPETQY
>-|-|TRBV2|TRBJ1-2
ASNLGIAVSYGYT
>-|-|TRBV28|TRBJ1-5
ASKKGHSNQPQH
>-|-|TRBV19|TRBJ2-2
ASSIDRWTVTGELF
>-|-|TRBV9|TRBJ2-2
ASSVGAAATGELF
>-|TRBD1|TRBV27|TRBJ1-1
ASSSTRQGKNTEAF
>-|-|TRBV10-1|TRBJ2-7
ASSESGVYEQY
>-|-|TRBV7-6|TRBJ1-5
ASSSQQGGSNQPQH
>-|TRBD1|TRBV6-5|TRBJ1-2
ASSSTGQVDYGYT
>-|-|TRBV28|TRBJ1-2
ASSLWDSSPHYGYT
>-|TRBD1|TRBV18|TRBJ1-3
ASSQGPPGTDIFSGNTIY
>-|TRBD1|TRBV27|TRBJ1-4
ASSVEQGVGKLF
>-|-|TRBV3-1/TRBV3-2|TRBJ1-6
ASSQINSPLH
>-|-|TRBV15|TRBJ2-1
ATSRAGGSSYNEQF
>-|-|TRBV3-1/TRBV3-2|TRBJ1-2
ASSQVSMYGYT
>-|TRBD1|TRBV2|TRBJ2-6
ASSDPGQGPLSGANVLT